The clone carrying this T cell receptor (beta chain) turned up a few times. Its antigen is unknown. The data belong to a study of identical twins. The study's findings and limits: The authors noted that invariant MAIT and iNKT cells could partly confound zero-insertion analyses. Out-of-frame TCR alpha sharing in monozygotic twins exceeded recombination model predictions. Those out-of-frame alpha sequences shared by twins showed an excess of low generation probability.

Template switching added a universal primer site; cDNA carried unique molecular identifiers. One entry per CDR3 protein results from TCRdb running MiXCR on the 5' RACE reads. Among 1,800,000 or so distinct CDR3 sequences listed, 25% to 35% were seen once. CDR3 length equals 15 residues. The V gene lost 5 bases and the J gene lost 1 base, with 15 bases spanning the gap. The rearrangement joins TRBV12-3 or TRBV12-4 to TRBJ2-7, with D hard to call. Input material: cord blood. The TCR comes from a newborn girl in good health. As DNA, the CDR3 is TGTGCCAGCAGTACAAAATTGGCTAGATCCTACGAGCAGTACTTC. Its translation: CASSTKLARSYEQYF.